The sequence of this TCR beta chain was determined in a study of cytomegalovirus exposure and HLA in healthy donors. Study-level background: Samples from HLA-typed donors yielded approximately 80 million unique TCRs in an early data release.

The PCR used 60 Vbeta and 13 Jbeta primers. Assay: immunoSEQ multiplex PCR; the TCRdb copy retains only in-frame clones and omits some. The sample contains 130,000 to 150,000 clones, over 70% of which appear only once. Germline values: CDR1 MGHRA, CDR2 YSYEKL. The CDR3 contains 14 residues. Trimming pared 6 bases from V and 9 bases from J, leaving 19 bases between. This sequence was found in a woman between 35 and 50 years old in good health and CMV-seronegative. Sequencing was done on a sample of PBMCs. V usage is TRBV4-1 and J usage is TRBJ2-3; D perhaps matches TRBD2 (6 bases). CDR3 protein: CASSQHGRGSTQYF. The CDR3, as DNA: TGCGCCAGCAGTCAACATGGCCGGGGGTCCACGCAGTATTTT.